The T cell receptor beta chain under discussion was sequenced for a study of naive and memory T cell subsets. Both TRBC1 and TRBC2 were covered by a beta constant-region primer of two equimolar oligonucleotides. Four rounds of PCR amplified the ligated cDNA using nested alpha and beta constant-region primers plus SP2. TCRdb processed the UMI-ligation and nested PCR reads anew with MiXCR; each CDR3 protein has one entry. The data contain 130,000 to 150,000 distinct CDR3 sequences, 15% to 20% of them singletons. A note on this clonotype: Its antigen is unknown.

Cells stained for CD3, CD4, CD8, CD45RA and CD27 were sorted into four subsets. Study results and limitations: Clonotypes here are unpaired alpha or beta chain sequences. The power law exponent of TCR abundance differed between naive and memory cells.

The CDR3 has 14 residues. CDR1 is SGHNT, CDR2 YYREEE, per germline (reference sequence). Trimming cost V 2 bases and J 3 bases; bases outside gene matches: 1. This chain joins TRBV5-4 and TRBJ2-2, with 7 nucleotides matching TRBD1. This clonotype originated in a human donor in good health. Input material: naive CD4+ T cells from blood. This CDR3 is CASSFGTDTGELFF. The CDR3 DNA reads TGTGCCAGCAGCTTTGGGACAGACACCGGGGAGCTGTTTTTT.